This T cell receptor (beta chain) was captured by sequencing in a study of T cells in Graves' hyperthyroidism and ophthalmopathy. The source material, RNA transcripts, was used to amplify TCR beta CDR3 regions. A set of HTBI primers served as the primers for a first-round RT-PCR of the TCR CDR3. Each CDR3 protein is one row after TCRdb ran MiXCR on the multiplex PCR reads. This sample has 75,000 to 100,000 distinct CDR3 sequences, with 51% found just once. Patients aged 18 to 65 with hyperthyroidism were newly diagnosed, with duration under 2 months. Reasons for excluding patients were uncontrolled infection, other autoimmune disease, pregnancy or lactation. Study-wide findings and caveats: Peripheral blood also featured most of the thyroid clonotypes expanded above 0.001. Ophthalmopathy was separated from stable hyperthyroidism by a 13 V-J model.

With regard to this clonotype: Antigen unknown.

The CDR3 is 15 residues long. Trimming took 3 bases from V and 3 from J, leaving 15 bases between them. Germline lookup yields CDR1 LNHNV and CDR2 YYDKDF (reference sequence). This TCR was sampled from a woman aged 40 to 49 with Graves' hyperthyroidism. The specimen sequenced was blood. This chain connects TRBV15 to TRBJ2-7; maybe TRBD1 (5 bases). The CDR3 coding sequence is TGTGCCACCAGCAGCCAAGATCAGGGTAGCTACGAGCAGTACTTC. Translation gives CATSSQDQGSYEQYF.